Listed below are T cell receptor beta chains from one sample, sequenced in a study of T cell repertoires in cytomegalovirus infection. TCRdb reprocessed the reads with MiXCR, giving one entry per CDR3 protein. The table includes 250,000 to 300,000 distinct CDR3 sequences, roughly a quarter detected once. Sequencing was carried out using PBMCs. The receptors come from a human donor in good health (CMV status not recorded). Some clones in this sample may be carry-over from other donors' samples. CDR3s include the opening cysteine and the closing phenylalanine or tryptophan. Each record gives: D gene, J gene, clone size, V gene, CDR3 protein, CDR3 DNA. D genes are given only for firm matches. Not all rows give a size; the values are once, few, many and, for expanded clones, a class.

- | TRBJ1-5 | few | TRBV12-3/TRBV12-4 | CASTRRLGRSNQPQHF | TGTGCCAGCACAAGGCGGCTGGGGCGAAGCAATCAGCCCCAGCATTTT
- | TRBJ1-1 | few | TRBV19 | CASSRTSTRAFF | TGTGCCAGTAGTCGGACCTCCACGCGGGCTTTCTTT
- | TRBJ2-7 | - | TRBV28 | CASSSPRGIAVETEQYF | TGTGCCAGCAGCTCCCCCCGGGGGATAGCGGTGGAGACCGAGCAGTACTTC
TRBD1 | TRBJ2-1 | few | TRBV28 | CASSSGTVYNEQFF | TGTGCCAGCAGTTCCGGGACAGTCTACAATGAGCAGTTCTTC
TRBD1 | TRBJ1-6 | - | TRBV20-1 | CSAKAGTDNSPLHF | TGCAGTGCGAAGGCCGGGACAGATAATTCACCCCTCCACTTT
- | TRBJ2-1 | many | TRBV7-2 | CASSLANYNEQFF | TGTGCCAGCAGCTTAGCCAACTACAATGAGCAGTTCTTC
- | TRBJ1-2 | - | TRBV7-9 | CASSLTGNLGYGYTF | TGTGCCAGCAGCTTGACAGGAAACCTTGGGTATGGCTACACCTTC
TRBD1 | TRBJ1-4 | - | TRBV29-1 | CSVPRQGRSTNEKLFF | TGCAGCGTTCCTCGACAGGGAAGGTCAACTAATGAAAAACTGTTTTTT
- | TRBJ2-7 | - | TRBV7-9 | CASSSEGGGLYEQYF | TGTGCCAGCAGCTCGGAGGGTGGGGGCCTCTACGAGCAGTACTTC
- | TRBJ1-2 | few | TRBV28 | CASIDQPNYGYTF | TGTGCCAGCATAGATCAGCCAAACTATGGCTACACCTTC
- | TRBJ1-1 | few | TRBV5-6 | CASSWGANMNTEAFF | TGTGCCAGCAGCTGGGGCGCTAATATGAACACTGAAGCTTTCTTT
- | TRBJ2-2 | - | TRBV18 | CASSPDPGAGELFF | TGTGCCAGCTCACCGGATCCGGGGGCCGGGGAGCTGTTTTTT
TRBD2 | TRBJ2-7 | - | TRBV20-1 | CSARDPTSGGSYEQYF | TGCAGTGCTAGAGATCCGACTAGCGGGGGATCCTACGAGCAGTACTTC
- | TRBJ1-4 | few | TRBV14 | CASSQYRSTNEKLFF | TGTGCCAGCAGCCAATACAGGTCAACTAATGAAAAACTGTTTTTT
- | TRBJ2-3 | few | TRBV29-1 | CSASTYSTDTQYF | TGCAGCGCCTCGACTTATAGCACAGATACGCAGTATTTT
- | TRBJ2-3 | - | TRBV20-1 | CSAIPPSEAQYF | TGCAGTGCTATACCACCGTCCGAAGCGCAGTATTTT
- | TRBJ2-3 | - | TRBV29-1 | CSVAGTTDADTQYF | TGCAGCGTGGCCGGGACCACCGACGCAGATACGCAGTATTTT